A selection of T cell receptor beta chains follows, all from one sample in a study of OX40 agonist ivuxolimab in advanced cancers. Clones were read by immunoSEQ multiplex PCR, and TCRdb kept only the in-frame ones, dropping some. Of 70,000 or so clones in the sample, around 87% were seen once. The source material was CD4+ or CD8+ T cells sorted from blood, sampled in a trial of the OX40 agonist ivuxolimab. These receptors all come from an adult with an advanced solid tumor such as melanoma, head and neck, liver or kidney cancer. Both conserved end residues are part of each CDR3. The D gene is left open where the match is weak. A clone size is listed for some rows: how often the clone was seen (once, few, many), or a class if it is expanded.

>TRBV30|TRBJ1-1|few|-
TGTGCCTGGAGTCCCGTTAACACTGAAGCTTTCTTT
CAWSPVNTEAFF
>TRBV29-1|TRBJ2-3|-|-
TGCAGCGTTGAATTTGTCAGGGAGGAGACAGATACGCAGTATTTT
CSVEFVREETDTQYF
>TRBV15|TRBJ1-5|once|-
TGTGCCACCAGCGCATCGTATAGCAATCAGCCCCAGCATTTT
CATSASYSNQPQHF
>TRBV5-1|TRBJ2-2|-|-
TGCGCCAGCAGCTCCGGAGAGGGGTCCGGGGAGCTGTTTTTT
CASSSGEGSGELFF
>TRBV11-3|TRBJ2-7|few|TRBD1
TGTGCCAGCAGCGACAGGGTAAGGAACGAGCAGTACTTC
CASSDRVRNEQYF
>TRBV27|TRBJ2-1|-|TRBD2
TGTGCCAGCAGTTTAAGCAGCGGGAGGACCTACAATGAGCAGTTCTTC
CASSLSSGRTYNEQFF
>TRBV6-5|TRBJ1-2|-|-
TGTGCCAGCAGCCCAGGCAGCTATGGCTACACCTTC
CASSPGSYGYTF
>TRBV7-9|TRBJ2-1|-|-
TGTGCCAGCAGCTTAGATTTCTATGAGCAGTTCTTC
CASSLDFYEQFF
>TRBV9|TRBJ2-3|-|-
TGTGCCAGCAGCGTAATCGGGGGCGCAGATACGCAGTATTTT
CASSVIGGADTQYF
>TRBV10-3|TRBJ1-2|-|-
TGTGCCATCAGTGATATGTACCTCGGCTACACCTTC
CAISDMYLGYTF
>TRBV9|TRBJ1-2|-|-
TGTGCCAGCTCAGTCTACACCTTC
CASSVYTF
>TRBV28|TRBJ1-5|few|-
TGTGCCAGCAGTTTCCCGTATAGCAATCAGCCCCAGCATTTT
CASSFPYSNQPQHF
>TRBV7-2|TRBJ2-5|-|TRBD1
TGTGCCAGCAGCCCCGTTATGGACAGGGGGATTGGGGAGACCCAGTACTTC
CASSPVMDRGIGETQYF
>TRBV12-5|TRBJ1-1|-|TRBD1
TGTGCTAGTGGGGGACAGGGGGCCGAAGCTTTCTTT
CASGGQGAEAFF
>TRBV27|TRBJ2-1|-|TRBD2
TGTGCCAGCAGGGGCCTACTAGCGGGACACAATGAGCAGTTCTTC
CASRGLLAGHNEQFF
>TRBV7-8|TRBJ2-5|-|TRBD1
TGTGCCAGCAGCTTAGGCCCCGGGGACAGGGTTGAAGAGACCCAGTACTTC
CASSLGPGDRVEETQYF
>TRBV27|TRBJ1-2|-|-
TGTGCCAGCAGTACAAGACGGGGACCTAACTATGGCTACACCTTC
CASSTRRGPNYGYTF
>TRBV27|TRBJ2-1|-|-
TGTGCCAGCAGTATCCGTTTATCTGGCAATGAGCAGTTCTTC
CASSIRLSGNEQFF
>TRBV5-8|TRBJ2-2|few|-
TGTGCCAGCAGCCCCTACGGGGGAGGTGCCGGGGAGCTGTTTTTT
CASSPYGGGAGELFF
>TRBV6-5|TRBJ1-1|many|-
TGTGCCAGCAGTTACGGAGAGGGAACTGAAGCTTTCTTT
CASSYGEGTEAFF
>TRBV11-2|TRBJ2-1|few|TRBD2
TGTGCCAGCAGCGGTACTAGCGGGAGGGTCAATGAGCAGTTCTTC
CASSGTSGRVNEQFF
>TRBV11-1|TRBJ1-1|-|-
TGTGCCAGCAGCCTAGGGCGTGAAGCTTTCTTT
CASSLGREAFF
>TRBV6-6|TRBJ2-7|-|TRBD2
TGTGCCAGCAGTCGCAGGGCTAGCGGGAGTTACGAGCAGTACTTC
CASSRRASGSYEQYF
>TRBV4-1|TRBJ2-1|-|TRBD2
TGCGCCAGCAGCCAAGATGAAAGAGCGGGGGCTTACAATGAGCAGTTCTTC
CASSQDERAGAYNEQFF
>TRBV5-4|TRBJ2-7|-|-
TGTGCCAGCAGCTCGTCACAGGGCTACGAGCAGTACTTC
CASSSSQGYEQYF
>TRBV7-9|TRBJ2-6|once|-
TGTGCCAGCAGCTTCATGGACTCCCCCAGGGTCCTGACTTTC
CASSFMDSPRVLTF
>TRBV14|TRBJ2-3|-|-
TGTGCCAGCAGCCAAGGAGTAGGGCTCCCTAGCACAGATACGCAGTATTTT
CASSQGVGLPSTDTQYF
>TRBV5-4|TRBJ2-3|-|-
TGTGCCAGCAGCTTCTCTTCTGTAGCAGATACGCAGTATTTT
CASSFSSVADTQYF
>TRBV27|TRBJ2-7|-|TRBD1
TGTGCCAGCAGTTGGACAGGGAACTACGAGCAGTACTTC
CASSWTGNYEQYF
>TRBV6-1|TRBJ2-5|-|-
TGTGCCAGCAGTGAAGCGTTTGCGGGGTGGGAGACCCAGTACTTC
CASSEAFAGWETQYF
>TRBV27|TRBJ2-7|-|-
TGTGCCAGCAGTTTATTGCCGGCCTCCTACGAGCAGTACTTC
CASSLLPASYEQYF
>TRBV27|TRBJ1-5|-|-
TGTGCCAGCAGTCCACCCCCGGTTCTGCGAGGTCAGCCCCAGCATTTT
CASSPPPVLRGQPQHF
>TRBV5-1|TRBJ2-7|once|TRBD1
TGCGCCAGCAGCTGGGGACAGGGAACCTACGAGCAGTACTTC
CASSWGQGTYEQYF
>TRBV2|TRBJ2-2|-|TRBD1
TGTGCCAGCCCGGGACAGGTGACCGGGGAGCTGTTTTTT
CASPGQVTGELFF
>TRBV29-1|TRBJ1-1|-|-
TGCAGCGTTTCTGCCAGGGGTTTGACTGAAGCTTTCTTT
CSVSARGLTEAFF
>TRBV4-2|TRBJ2-1|-|-
TGTGCCAGCAGCTTATCCCTGGAGAGCTCCTACAATGAGCAGTTCTTC
CASSLSLESSYNEQFF
>TRBV5-4|TRBJ1-1|-|-
TGTGCCAGCAGCCCCGGGGGAGGCACTGAAGCTTTCTTT
CASSPGGGTEAFF
>TRBV6-1|TRBJ2-7|-|-
TGTGCCAGCAGTGACAGGTCCAGCTACGAGCAGTACTTC
CASSDRSSYEQYF
>TRBV15|TRBJ2-7|-|TRBD1
TGTGCCACCAGCAGAGAACAGGGGGCTAAGTACGAGCAGTACTTC
CATSREQGAKYEQYF
>TRBV29-1|TRBJ2-1|-|TRBD2
TGCAGCGCCCTAGCGGAAAACAATGAGCAGTTCTTC
CSALAENNEQFF
>TRBV19|TRBJ1-1|medium-sized|TRBD1
TGTGCCACCTGGGACAGAACCATGAACACTGAAGCTTTCTTT
CATWDRTMNTEAFF
>TRBV7-8|TRBJ1-5|-|TRBD1
TGTGCCAGCAGCTTAGCCACCGGGACAGGGACCCAGCCCCAGCATTTT
CASSLATGTGTQPQHF
>TRBV11-3|TRBJ2-1|-|TRBD1
TGTGCCAGCAGCTACTCTCAGGGGGAATTCAATGAGCAGTTCTTC
CASSYSQGEFNEQFF
>TRBV7-8|TRBJ1-5|once|TRBD1
TGTGCCAGCAGCTTTTTAGGGGACAGGGGGTTTCAGCCCCAGCATTTT
CASSFLGDRGFQPQHF
>TRBV6-6|TRBJ2-7|-|TRBD2
TGTGCCAGCAGTTACTCACTGCGGGAGGGCCCCTACGAGCAGTACTTC
CASSYSLREGPYEQYF
>TRBV30|TRBJ1-1|few|-
TGTGCCTGGAGCTTAGGGACCCACACTGAAGCTTTCTTT
CAWSLGTHTEAFF
>TRBV27|TRBJ2-2|-|-
TGTGCCAGCAGGCCATTTGGGGCCGGGGAGCTGTTTTTT
CASRPFGAGELFF
>TRBV11-2|TRBJ1-2|-|TRBD1
TGTGCCAGCAGCTTAGGTCGGGACAGGGCTGAATTTTATGGCTACACCTTC
CASSLGRDRAEFYGYTF
>TRBV5-1|TRBJ2-5|-|-
TGCGCCAGCAGCCTCCGAGCGCAAGAGACCCAGTACTTC
CASSLRAQETQYF
>TRBV6-6|TRBJ2-2|-|-
TGTGCCAGCAGGGGGCAACGGGCCGGGGAGCTGTTTTTT
CASRGQRAGELFF
>TRBV5-4|TRBJ2-1|-|-
TGTGCCAGCAGCTTGGGTTGGGGTCTCAATGAGCAGTTCTTC
CASSLGWGLNEQFF
>TRBV6-5|TRBJ2-3|-|-
TGTGCCAGCAGTTATAACCGGGACCGCACAGATACGCAGTATTTT
CASSYNRDRTDTQYF
>TRBV7-9|TRBJ2-5|-|TRBD2
TGTGCCAGCAGCCGCCCGACTAGCGGGATCCAAGAGACCCAGTACTTC
CASSRPTSGIQETQYF
>TRBV10-1|TRBJ2-7|-|-
TGCGCCACCAGGGGGAGGGCTTCCTCCTACGAGCAGTACTTC
CATRGRASSYEQYF
>TRBV11-2|TRBJ2-3|-|-
TGTGCCAGCAGCTTAGGCGCGGATACGCAGTATTTT
CASSLGADTQYF
>TRBV27|TRBJ1-2|many|-
TGTGCCAGCAGTTTGGGACCAGCGAGCGGCTACACCTTC
CASSLGPASGYTF
>TRBV13|TRBJ1-3|-|TRBD1
TGTGCCAGCAGCTTAGCGGGACAGGGGCGAGACACCATATATTTT
CASSLAGQGRDTIYF